This TCR beta chain was identified in a study of shared clonotypes between healthy human individuals. Germline assignment: CDR1 SNHLY and CDR2 FYNNEI. Between the trimmed V and J ends, which lost 2 bases and 2 bases, there was a span of 24 bases. The CDR3 covers 19 residues. In the original processing: ImmunoSEQ gave junction-only sequences without quality scores, so filtering differed. Libraries were prepared by immunoSEQ multiplex PCR; TCRdb keeps only in-frame clonotypes and omits some of them. V and J calls and clone size follow that table, whereas D and trimming were derived from the DNA. The sample records about half a million clones, almost 80% being singletons.

The sequence was obtained from a middle-aged woman in good health. Some clones in this sample may be carry-over from other donors' samples. Sequencing input: PBMCs. The chain uses TRBV2 and TRBJ2-5, with D tentatively TRBD2 (6 bases). In DNA form, the CDR3 reads TGTGCCAGCAGTGAAACCCCCAGCGGGTGGGCGGGTAAACAAGAGACCCAGTACTTC. It encodes CASSETPSGWAGKQETQYF.